This entry is about one T cell receptor beta chain. The PCR made use of 60 Vbeta and 13 Jbeta primers. Assay used: immunoSEQ multiplex PCR; TCRdb lists only in-frame clones, some missing. Here the sample spans 130,000 to 150,000 clones, 60% to 85% being singletons. CDR1 and CDR2 from the germline V gene are MNHEY and SVGAGI. CDR3 length: 13 amino acids. Trimming left V 7 bases short and J 4 bases short, with 13 bases between. The sample comes from a study of cytomegalovirus exposure and HLA in healthy donors. The specimen sequenced was PBMCs. V gene TRBV6-5 combines with J gene TRBJ1-2, with a possible D match to TRBD1 (5 bases). This TCR was recovered from a man in his forties in good health and CMV-seropositive. In DNA, the CDR3 is TGTGCCAGCACCTCGGACACCATCTATGGCTACACCTTC. It translates to CASTSDTIYGYTF.